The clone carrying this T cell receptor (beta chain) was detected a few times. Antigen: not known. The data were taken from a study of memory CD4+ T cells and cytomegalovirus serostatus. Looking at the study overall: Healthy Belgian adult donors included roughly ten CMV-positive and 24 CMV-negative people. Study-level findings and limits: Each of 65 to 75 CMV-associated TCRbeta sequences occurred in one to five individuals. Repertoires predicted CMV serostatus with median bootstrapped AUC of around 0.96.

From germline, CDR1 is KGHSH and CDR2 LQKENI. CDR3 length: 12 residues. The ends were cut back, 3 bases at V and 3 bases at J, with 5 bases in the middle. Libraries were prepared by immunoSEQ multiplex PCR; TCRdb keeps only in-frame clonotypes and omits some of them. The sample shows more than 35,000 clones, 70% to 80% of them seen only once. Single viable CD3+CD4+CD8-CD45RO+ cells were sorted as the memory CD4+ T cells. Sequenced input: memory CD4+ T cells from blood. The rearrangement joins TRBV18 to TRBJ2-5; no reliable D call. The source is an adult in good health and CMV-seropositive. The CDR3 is CASSPQEETQYF. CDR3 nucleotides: TGTGCCAGCTCACCTCAGGAAGAGACCCAGTACTTC.